This paragraph reports one T cell receptor (beta chain). V lost 1 base to trimming and J lost 6 bases, with 10 bases between them. CDR3 length equals 14 residues. Germline V gives CDR1 SEHNR, CDR2 FQNEAQ (reference sequence). Original analysis: Estimated nucleated cell counts came from reference gene primer amplification. Method: immunoSEQ multiplex PCR; TCRdb's copy keeps in-frame clones and lacks some. V and J calls and clone size are given by that table; D and trimming were obtained from the DNA. This table holds 200,000 to 250,000 clones, roughly three quarters found once. The data stem from a study of blood T cell repertoires in COVID-19.

The sequence was collected from a woman in her forties with active or convalescent COVID-19. The rearrangement links TRBV7-9 to TRBJ2-1, with D maybe TRBD1 (6 bases). Material: peripheral blood. The CDR3: CASSLVQGINEQFF. The CDR3 DNA reads as TGTGCCAGCAGCTTAGTGCAGGGGATCAATGAGCAGTTCTTC. Drawing the rest from reference TRBV7-9 and TRBJ2-1, the complete variable domain is DTGVSQNPRHKITKRGQNVTFRCDPISEHNRLYWYRQTLGQGPEFLTYFQNEAQLEKSRLLSDRFSAERPKGSFSTLEIQRTEQGDSAMYLCASSLVQGINEQFFGPGTRLTVL.